What follows describes a single T cell receptor beta chain. What it binds is not known. These data are taken from a study of cytomegalovirus exposure and HLA in healthy donors. Per the germline V gene, CDR1 is LGHNA and CDR2 is YNFKEQ. The CDR3 covers 13 residues. V lost 4 bases and J lost 10; bases outside the gene matches: 10. Broader study findings: Based on reports, TCR beta sequences accurately predicted HLA-A and HLA-B alleles for most subjects.

The PCR used 60 Vbeta and 13 Jbeta primers. Only in-frame clones appear in the TCRdb table, and some are missing; sequencing was by immunoSEQ multiplex PCR. This repertoire shows roughly 150,000 clones, 60% to 80% found once; its top ten account for around 15%. This clonotype was sampled from a woman aged 40 to 50 in good health and CMV-seronegative. This chain uses TRBV4-2 with TRBJ2-7; TRBD2 matches 7 bases. The sequenced material came from PBMCs. The CDR3 loop reads CASSRNGGDSQYF. The DNA of the CDR3 is TGTGCCAGCAGCCGTAATGGGGGGGACTCCCAGTACTTC.